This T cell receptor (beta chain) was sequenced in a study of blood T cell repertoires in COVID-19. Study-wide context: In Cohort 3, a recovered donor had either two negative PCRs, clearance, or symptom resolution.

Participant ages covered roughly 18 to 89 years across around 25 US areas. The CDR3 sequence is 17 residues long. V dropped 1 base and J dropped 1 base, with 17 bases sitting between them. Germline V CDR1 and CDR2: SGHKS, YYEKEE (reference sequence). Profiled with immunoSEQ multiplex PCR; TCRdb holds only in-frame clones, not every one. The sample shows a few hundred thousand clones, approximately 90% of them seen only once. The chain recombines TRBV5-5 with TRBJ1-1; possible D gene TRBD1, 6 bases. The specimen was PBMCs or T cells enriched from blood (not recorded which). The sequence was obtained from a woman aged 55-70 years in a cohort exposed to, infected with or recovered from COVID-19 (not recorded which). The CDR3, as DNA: TGTGCCAGCAGCTTGTTTCTCCGACCCAGGGGGAACACTGAAGCTTTCTTT. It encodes CASSLFLRPRGNTEAFF.